This TCR beta chain was observed in a study of cytomegalovirus exposure and HLA in healthy donors. General study findings and limits: Previously analyzed data showed that most TCR beta V segments were productive at a frequency of about 87% or about 30%.

Of note for this clone: Its cognate antigen is unknown.

Trimming left V 4 bases short and J 3 bases short, with 3 bases between. CDR1 and CDR2 from the germline V gene are SGHDN and FVKESK. The CDR3 is 11 residues long. In the PCR, 60 Vbeta and 13 Jbeta primers were used. Libraries were prepared by immunoSEQ multiplex PCR; TCRdb keeps only in-frame clonotypes and omits some of them. The sample carries some 120,000 clones, roughly three quarters recorded once. The chain is built from TRBV14 and TRBJ2-5; D not resolved. The clonotype comes from a woman aged 18 to 35 in good health and CMV-seronegative. Sequencing was done on a sample of PBMCs. CDR3 loop: CASSLKETQYF. In DNA form, the CDR3 reads TGTGCCAGCAGCCTCAAAGAGACCCAGTACTTC.